This T cell receptor beta chain came from a study of early T cells in non-severe SARS-CoV-2 infection. In the study overall: The input, bulk RNA from unsorted whole blood, was sequenced, and chains were unpaired. The study, taken as a whole, reports: Matching with VDJdb favored anti-spike CD8 responses (missing private and CD4 specificities).

At least ten counts were recorded for this clonotype. Antigen unknown. The V end was cut by 1 base, the J end by 3 bases, with 7 bases between. CDR1 is SGHDN, CDR2 FVKESK, per germline. The CDR3 totals 13 residues. As part of library construction, unique molecular identifiers were attached to individual cDNA molecules. TCRdb independently ran MiXCR on the 5' RACE reads; one entry per CDR3 protein. In the table there are tens of thousands of distinct CDR3 sequences, about 4.8% of which are singletons. The specimen sequenced was whole blood. The rearrangement joins TRBV14 to TRBJ2-7; TRBD2 is a possible D gene (5 bases). The receptor was isolated from an adult who was a healthcare worker with PCR-confirmed SARS-CoV-2 infection or an uninfected control (not recorded which). CDR3 bases: TGTGCCAGCAGCCAAGCGGGGTACTACGAGCAGTACTTC. Protein: CASSQAGYYEQYF.